The sequence of this T cell receptor beta chain was determined in a study of T-cell reconstitution after alpha-beta-depleted transplantation in children. Findings and caveats of the study: Newly produced T cells mostly accounted for T-cell counts and diversity one year post-transplant. At day 60, the high TCRbeta diversity found in some patients originated from recipient T cells and thymic progenitors that had survived. Expanded clones from the graft, numbering several hundred, reportedly supplied alpha-beta T cells about two months after transplant.

Turning to this clonotype: What it binds is unknown.

It was with unique molecular identifiers that the TCRbeta library was prepared. Using its own MiXCR run on the PCR reads, TCRdb lists one record per CDR3 protein. Of about 580,000 distinct CDR3 sequences listed, more than 20% are singletons. This receptor was taken from a boy younger than two who had a stem cell transplant for acute myeloid leukemia, so the T cells may come from the graft donor. The input for sequencing was PBMCs, mostly from graft donor cells, taken 360 days after TCRalphabeta/CD19-depleted stem cell transplant.

CDR3 protein: CASSLNRDRGTDTQYF. CDR3 coding DNA: TGTGCCAGCAGTCTAAACCGGGACAGGGGAACAGATACGCAGTATTTT. This chain joins TRBV6-1 and TRBJ2-3; TRBD1 matches at 10 bases. This CDR3 region has 16 residues. From germline, CDR1 is MNHNS and CDR2 SASEGT. Trimming removed 5 bases from V and 3 bases from J; junction bases left unmatched: 8.